This T cell receptor (beta chain) comes out of a study of blood T cell repertoires in COVID-19. Study information: Specimens from acute and convalescent COVID-19 originated in the United States, Italy and Spain. T cells, B-cell-depleted T cells, or PBMCs supplied cDNA or gDNA.

The junction had 8 bases not matched to a gene; V was cut back by 4 bases and J by 7 bases. This CDR3 is built from 15 residues. Germline V gene lookup returns CDR1 SGHRS and CDR2 YFSETQ. Study processing details: Nucleated cell counts were estimated from reference gene primer amplification. Clones were read by immunoSEQ multiplex PCR, and TCRdb kept only the in-frame ones, dropping some. That table is the source of V, J and clone size, and D and trimming were worked out from the DNA. The profile shows around 90,000 clones, over 80% of them singletons. The specimen sequenced was peripheral blood. The gene calls are TRBV5-1 and TRBJ1-6; the match to TRBD1 covers 7 bases. This TCR was sampled from a woman aged 70 to 79 with active or convalescent COVID-19. The chain's CDR3 is CASSPGTVGNSPLHF. In DNA form, the CDR3 reads TGCGCCAGCAGCCCCGGGACAGTGGGAAATTCACCCCTCCACTTT.